This entry is about one TCR beta chain. The antigen is undetermined. This entry comes from a study of cytomegalovirus exposure and HLA in healthy donors. Whole-study findings and limits: A later analysis revealed that TCR association rates differed between HLA loci, peaking at DRB1 and bottoming out at HLA-C. Among immune exposure information, only CMV serostatus was available.

A multiplex PCR was run with 60 Vbeta primers and 13 Jbeta primers. Generated by immunoSEQ multiplex PCR, the TCRdb table keeps only in-frame clones and is missing some. The sample holds about 81,000 clones, over 70% seen once. The junction had 6 bases not matched to a gene; V was cut back by 1 base and J by 3 bases. Germline V lookup: CDR1 SGHDT, CDR2 YYEEEE. This CDR3 comprises 15 residues. The clonotype originates from a man aged 50 to 60 in good health and CMV-seropositive. The sample was PBMCs. This chain connects TRBV5-6 to TRBJ1-2; TRBD1 aligns across 7 bases. The CDR3 DNA follows: TGTGCCAGCAGCTTGAGGGCAGGGGGGTACTATGGCTACACCTTC. Translating it yields CASSLRAGGYYGYTF.